What follows describes a single T cell receptor beta chain. What it binds is not known. The data belong to a study of CD4 T cells in relation to SARS-CoV-2 and coronaviruses. Study results and caveats: Crossreactive clones expanded significantly less to SARS-CoV-2 than monoreactive clones.

Before the COVID-19 pandemic, during about 2011-2019, CD4+ T cells were taken from unexposed donors. After roughly ten days of culture, CD4+ T cells were isolated. Unexposed-donor CD4+ T cells were probed with SARS-CoV-2 S/N and four cold-coronavirus spikes, cells permitting. PBMCs were plated at some 2 million per well in IL-2-containing medium. On days 3 and 7, cultures got half fresh IL-2 medium. Profiled with immunoSEQ multiplex PCR; TCRdb holds only in-frame clones, not every one. The sample has around 25,000 clones, just over 75% seen once. The source of this sequence is a human donor in good health. The sequencing input was CD4+ T cells from PBMCs, cultured in vitro.

The CDR3 region is CASSHGIWDVSSYEQYF. For the CDR3, the DNA is TGTGCCAGCAGCCACGGAATTTGGGACGTCAGCTCCTACGAGCAGTACTTC. The chain employs TRBV3-1 (or the pseudogene TRBV3-2) and TRBJ2-7; D is tentatively TRBD1 or TRBD2 (5 bases each). Trimming took off 3 bases at V and 0 bases at J, with 18 bases between the two ends. From germline, CDR1 is LGHDT and CDR2 YNNKEL (reference sequence). This CDR3 spans 17 amino acids.